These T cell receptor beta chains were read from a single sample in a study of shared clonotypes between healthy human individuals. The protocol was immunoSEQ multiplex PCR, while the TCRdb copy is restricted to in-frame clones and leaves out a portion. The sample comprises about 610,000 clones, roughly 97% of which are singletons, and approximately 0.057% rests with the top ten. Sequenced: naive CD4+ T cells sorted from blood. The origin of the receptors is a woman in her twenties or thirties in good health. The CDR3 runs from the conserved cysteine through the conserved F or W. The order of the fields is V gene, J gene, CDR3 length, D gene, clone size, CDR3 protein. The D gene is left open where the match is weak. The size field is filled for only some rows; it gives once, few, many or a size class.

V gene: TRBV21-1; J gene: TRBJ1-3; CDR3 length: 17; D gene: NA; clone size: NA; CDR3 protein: CASSTPWVRVTGNTIYF
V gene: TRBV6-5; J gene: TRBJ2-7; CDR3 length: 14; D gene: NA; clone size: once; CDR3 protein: CASSYSAGFYEQYF
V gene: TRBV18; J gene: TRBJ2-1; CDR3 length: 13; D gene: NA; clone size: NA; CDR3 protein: CASLQGVHNEQFF
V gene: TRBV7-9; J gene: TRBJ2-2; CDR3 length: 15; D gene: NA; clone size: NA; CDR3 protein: CASSPGTSHTGELFF
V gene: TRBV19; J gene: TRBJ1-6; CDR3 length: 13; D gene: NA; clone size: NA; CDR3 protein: CATGGVDNSPLHF
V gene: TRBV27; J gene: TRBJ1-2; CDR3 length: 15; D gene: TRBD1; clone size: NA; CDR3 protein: CASSLWTGSVSGYTF
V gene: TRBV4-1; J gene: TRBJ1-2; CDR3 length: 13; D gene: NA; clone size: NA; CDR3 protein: CASSQGTVYGYTF
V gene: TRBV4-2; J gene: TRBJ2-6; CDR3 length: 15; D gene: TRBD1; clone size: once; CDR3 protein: CASSLFGQGARVLTF
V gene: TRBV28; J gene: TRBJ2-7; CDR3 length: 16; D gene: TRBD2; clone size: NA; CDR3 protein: CASSLPGVGGIYEQYF
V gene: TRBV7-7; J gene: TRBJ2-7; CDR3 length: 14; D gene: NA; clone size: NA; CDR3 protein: CASSPTGASYEQYF
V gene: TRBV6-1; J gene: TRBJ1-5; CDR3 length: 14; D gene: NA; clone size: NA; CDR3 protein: CASIPSTYNQPQHF
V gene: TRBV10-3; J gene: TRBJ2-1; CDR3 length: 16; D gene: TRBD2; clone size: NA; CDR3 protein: CAISESLSGRGNEQFF
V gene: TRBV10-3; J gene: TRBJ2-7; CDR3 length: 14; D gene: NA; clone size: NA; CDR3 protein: CAISESGSSYEQYF
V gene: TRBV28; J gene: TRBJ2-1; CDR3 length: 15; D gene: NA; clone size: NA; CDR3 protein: CASSLSRDFYNEQFF
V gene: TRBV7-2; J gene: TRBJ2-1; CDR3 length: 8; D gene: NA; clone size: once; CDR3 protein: CASSHRFF
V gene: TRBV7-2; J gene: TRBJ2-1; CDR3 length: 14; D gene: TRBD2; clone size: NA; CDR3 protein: CASSLVDGRNEQFF
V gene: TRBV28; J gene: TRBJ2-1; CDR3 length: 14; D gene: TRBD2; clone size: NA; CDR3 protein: CASSIFSGKDEQFF
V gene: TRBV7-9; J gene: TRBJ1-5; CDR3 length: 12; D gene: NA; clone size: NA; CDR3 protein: CASSSETGPQHF
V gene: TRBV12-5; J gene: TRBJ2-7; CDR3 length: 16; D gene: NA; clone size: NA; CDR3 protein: CASGLGLRESGNEQYF
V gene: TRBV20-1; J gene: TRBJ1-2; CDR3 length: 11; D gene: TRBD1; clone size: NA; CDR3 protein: CSAGTGGGYTF
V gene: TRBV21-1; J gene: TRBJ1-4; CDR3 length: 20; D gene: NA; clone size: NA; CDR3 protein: CASSNGGGTGGGRTNEKLFF
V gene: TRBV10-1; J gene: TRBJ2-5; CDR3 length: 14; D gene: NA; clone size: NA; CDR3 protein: CASSESPTGETQYF
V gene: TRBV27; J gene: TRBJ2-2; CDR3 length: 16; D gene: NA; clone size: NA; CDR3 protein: CASSPAPSLNTGELFF
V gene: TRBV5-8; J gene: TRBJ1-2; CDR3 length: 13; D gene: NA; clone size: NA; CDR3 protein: CASSFHMEGGYTF
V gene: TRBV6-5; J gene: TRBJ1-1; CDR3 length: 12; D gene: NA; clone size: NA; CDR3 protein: CASSKSLGVAFF
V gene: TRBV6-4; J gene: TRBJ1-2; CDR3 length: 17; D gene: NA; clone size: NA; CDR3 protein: CASRENWSGDIGSGYTF
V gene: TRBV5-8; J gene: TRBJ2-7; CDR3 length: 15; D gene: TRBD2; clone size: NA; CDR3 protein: CASRLRGLAGDEQYF
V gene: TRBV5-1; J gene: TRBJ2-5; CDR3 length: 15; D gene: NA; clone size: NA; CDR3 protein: CASSLEAGARETQYF
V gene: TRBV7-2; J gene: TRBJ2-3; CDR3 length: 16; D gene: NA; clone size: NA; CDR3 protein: CASSARKGGGTDTQYF
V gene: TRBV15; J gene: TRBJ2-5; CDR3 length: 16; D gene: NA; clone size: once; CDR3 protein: CATSSAGANRGKTQYF
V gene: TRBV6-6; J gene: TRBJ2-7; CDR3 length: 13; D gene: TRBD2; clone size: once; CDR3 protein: CASGGGGYYEQYF
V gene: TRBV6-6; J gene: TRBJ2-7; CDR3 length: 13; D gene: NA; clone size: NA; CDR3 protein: CASSYTETYEQYF
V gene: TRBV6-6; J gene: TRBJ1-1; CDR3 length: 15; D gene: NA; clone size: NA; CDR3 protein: CASSTRQIEGTEAFF
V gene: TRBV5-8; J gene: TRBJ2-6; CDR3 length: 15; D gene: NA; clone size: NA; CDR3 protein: CASSPYSPGANVLTF
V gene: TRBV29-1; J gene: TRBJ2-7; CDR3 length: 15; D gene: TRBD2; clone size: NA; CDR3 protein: CSVGSLLARGYEQYF